This T cell receptor beta chain was recovered during a study of blood T cell repertoires in COVID-19. TCRdb keeps only in-frame clones here, not all; method: immunoSEQ multiplex PCR. The profile covers roughly 150,000 clones, with around 80% appearing a single time and 5% taken by the ten largest. With 4 bases removed from V and 2 bases from J, the gap between germline ends came to 15 bases. The CDR3 length is 15 residues. Germline lookup yields CDR1 SGHRS and CDR2 YFSETQ. Sequencing was carried out using peripheral blood. This TCR derives from a woman in her fifties or sixties with acute or convalescent COVID-19. The V and J genes are TRBV5-1 and TRBJ1-2; tentatively, D is TRBD1 (5 bases). CDR3 coding DNA: TGCGCCAGCAGCCCAGGGCCAGGGCAGAACTATGGCTACACCTTC. As protein: CASSPGPGQNYGYTF.